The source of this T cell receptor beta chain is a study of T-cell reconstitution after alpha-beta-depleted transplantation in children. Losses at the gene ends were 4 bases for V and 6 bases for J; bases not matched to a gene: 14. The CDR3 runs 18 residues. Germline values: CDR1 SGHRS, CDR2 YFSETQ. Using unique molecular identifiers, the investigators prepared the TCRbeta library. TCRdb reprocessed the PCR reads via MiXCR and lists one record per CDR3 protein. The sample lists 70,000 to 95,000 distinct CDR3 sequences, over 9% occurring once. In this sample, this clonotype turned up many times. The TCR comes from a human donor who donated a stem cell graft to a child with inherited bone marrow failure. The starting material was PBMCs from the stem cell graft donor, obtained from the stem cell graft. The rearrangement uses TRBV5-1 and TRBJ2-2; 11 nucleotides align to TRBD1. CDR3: CASSPRTGGATLPGELFF. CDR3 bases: TGCGCCAGCAGCCCGAGGACAGGGGGCGCTACGTTACCCGGGGAGCTGTTTTTT.